The sequence of this T cell receptor beta chain was determined in a study of blood T cell repertoires in COVID-19. Background on the study: From T cells, B-cell-depleted T cells, or PBMCs came the material, which was cDNA or gDNA.

The CDR3 spans 16 residues. With V trimmed by 5 bases and J by 0 bases, 8 bases remained unmatched. Per germline, CDR1 ENHRY and CDR2 SYGVKD. The method was immunoSEQ multiplex PCR; TCRdb's version includes in-frame clones alone and lacks a portion of them. Counted here are some 200,000 clones, approximately 85% occurring once; the ten biggest clones make up about 2.5%. The chain employs TRBV10-3 and TRBJ2-3; TRBD1 matches 7 bases. The sequence derives from a woman in her 70s with COVID-19, enrolled during active disease. Sequencing used peripheral blood. The CDR3 DNA reads TGTGCCATCAGTCCAGGACAGGCGCCTAGCACAGATACGCAGTATTTT. Encoded protein: CAISPGQAPSTDTQYF.